This T cell receptor (beta chain) stems from a study of vaccination and CD4 T cells after COVID-19. An Oncomine TCR Beta short-read assay was used to sequence the DNA from cultured CD4+ T cells. TCRdb used MiXCR to reprocess the PCR reads, holding one entry per CDR3 protein. Of roughly 14,000 distinct CDR3 sequences listed, roughly 55% are singletons. Points on this clonotype: Its antigen is currently unknown.

Treatment defined: approximately 9-day PBMC culture with coronavirus spike peptide pools or control peptides (ViraFEST assay). In germline, CDR1 is SGHRS, CDR2 YFSETQ. This CDR3 is built from 16 residues. Trimming cost V 0 bases and J 1 base, with 13 bases left between them. Sequenced: CD4+ T cells from blood, cultured in vitro. The chain employs TRBV5-1 and TRBJ1-1, with D perhaps TRBD1 (5 bases). The source of this sequence is a human donor who had recovered from COVID-19. The CDR3 sequence: CASSLELGQGNTEAFF. In DNA, the CDR3 is TGCGCCAGCAGCTTGGAGTTGGGGCAGGGGAACACTGAAGCTTTCTTT.